This T cell receptor (beta chain) was obtained from a study of early T cells in non-severe SARS-CoV-2 infection. Study summary: Chains from this unsorted whole-blood bulk RNA could not be paired. Study-wide results and caveats: Matching results from VDJdb favored anti-spike CD8 responses, leaving private and CD4 specificities undetected.

The V end was cut by 3 bases, the J end by 4 bases, with 7 bases between. This CDR3 contains 13 residues. The germline V gene encodes CDR1 SGHDN and CDR2 FVKESK. This clonotype was seen only a few times. The antigen is undetermined. Individual cDNA molecules were tagged with unique molecular identifiers. MiXCR, run by TCRdb on the 5' RACE reads, gives a single entry per CDR3 protein. The data contain around 68,000 distinct CDR3 sequences, 10% to 15% of them singletons. The chain couples TRBV14 to TRBJ1-5; D gene ambiguous. The TCR originated in an adult who was a healthcare worker with PCR-confirmed SARS-CoV-2 infection or an uninfected control (not recorded which). The sample was whole blood, taken at baseline. CDR3 nucleotides: TGTGCCAGCAGCCACTCCCTAAATCAGCCCCAGCATTTT. This encodes CASSHSLNQPQHF.